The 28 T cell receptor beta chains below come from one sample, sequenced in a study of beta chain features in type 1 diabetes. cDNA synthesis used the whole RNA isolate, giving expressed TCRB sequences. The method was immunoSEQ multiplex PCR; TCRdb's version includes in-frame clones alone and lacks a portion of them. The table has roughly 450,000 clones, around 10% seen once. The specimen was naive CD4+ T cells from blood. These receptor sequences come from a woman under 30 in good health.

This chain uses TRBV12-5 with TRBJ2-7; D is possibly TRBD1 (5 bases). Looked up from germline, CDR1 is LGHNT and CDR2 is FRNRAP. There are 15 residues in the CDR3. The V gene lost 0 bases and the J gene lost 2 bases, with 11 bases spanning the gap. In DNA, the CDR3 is TGTGCTAGTGGTTTGGTACAGGAATCAACCTACGAGCAGTACGTC. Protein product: CASGLVQESTYEQYV.

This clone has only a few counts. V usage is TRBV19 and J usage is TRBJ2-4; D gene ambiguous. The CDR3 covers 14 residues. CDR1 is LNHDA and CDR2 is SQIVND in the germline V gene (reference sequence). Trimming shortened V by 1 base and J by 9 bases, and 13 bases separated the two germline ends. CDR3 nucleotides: TGTGCCAGTAGTATAGTTTCGTTTCGTGCCATTCAGTACTTC. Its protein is CASSIVSFRAIQYF.

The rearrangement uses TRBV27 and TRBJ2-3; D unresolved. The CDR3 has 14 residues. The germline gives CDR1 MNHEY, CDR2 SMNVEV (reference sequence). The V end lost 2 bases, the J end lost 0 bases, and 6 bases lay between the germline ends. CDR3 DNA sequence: TGTGCCAGCAGTTTAGTTACTAGCACAGATACGCAGTATTTT. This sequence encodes CASSLVTSTDTQYF.

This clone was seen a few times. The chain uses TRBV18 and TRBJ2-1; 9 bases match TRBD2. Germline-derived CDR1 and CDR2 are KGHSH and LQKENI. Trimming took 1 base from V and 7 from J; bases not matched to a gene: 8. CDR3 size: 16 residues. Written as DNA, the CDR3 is TGTGCCAGCTCACCACGGTGGCTAGCGGGGCCTAATGAGCAGTTCTTC. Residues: CASSPRWLAGPNEQFF.

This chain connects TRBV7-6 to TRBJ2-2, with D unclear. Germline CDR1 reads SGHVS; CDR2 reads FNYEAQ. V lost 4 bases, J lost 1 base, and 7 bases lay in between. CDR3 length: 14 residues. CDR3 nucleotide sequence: TGTGCCAGCAGCTCGAGACAGAACACCGGGGAGCTGTTTTTT. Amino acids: CASSSRQNTGELFF.

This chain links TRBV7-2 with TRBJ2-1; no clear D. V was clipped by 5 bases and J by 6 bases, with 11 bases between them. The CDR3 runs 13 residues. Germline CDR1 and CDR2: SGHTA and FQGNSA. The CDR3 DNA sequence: TGTGCCAGCAGCATAAACAGAGGCAATGAGCAGTTCTTC. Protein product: CASSINRGNEQFF.

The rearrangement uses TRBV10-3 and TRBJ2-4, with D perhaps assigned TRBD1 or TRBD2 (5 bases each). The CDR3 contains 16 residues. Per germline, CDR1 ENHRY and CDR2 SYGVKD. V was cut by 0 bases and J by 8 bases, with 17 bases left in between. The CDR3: CAISESGLQGRHIQYF. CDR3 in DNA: TGTGCCATCAGTGAGTCGGGTCTGCAGGGACGACACATTCAGTACTTC.

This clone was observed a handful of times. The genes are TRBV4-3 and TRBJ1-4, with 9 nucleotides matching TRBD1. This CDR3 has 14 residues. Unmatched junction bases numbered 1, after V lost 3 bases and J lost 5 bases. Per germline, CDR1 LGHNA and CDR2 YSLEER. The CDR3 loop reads CASSQGQGNEKLFF. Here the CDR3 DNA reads TGCGCCAGCAGCCAGGGACAGGGAAATGAAAAACTGTTTTTT.

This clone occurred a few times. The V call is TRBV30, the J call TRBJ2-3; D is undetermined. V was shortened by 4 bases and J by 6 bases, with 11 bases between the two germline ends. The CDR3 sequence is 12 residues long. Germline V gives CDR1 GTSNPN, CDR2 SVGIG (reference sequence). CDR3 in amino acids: CAWNPLGDTQYF. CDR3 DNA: TGTGCCTGGAACCCCCTAGGTGATACGCAGTATTTT.

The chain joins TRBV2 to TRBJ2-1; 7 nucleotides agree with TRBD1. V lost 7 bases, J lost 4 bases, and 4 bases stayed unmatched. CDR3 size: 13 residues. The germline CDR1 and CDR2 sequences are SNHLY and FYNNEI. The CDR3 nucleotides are TGTGCCAGCAAGGACAGGAATTACAATGAGCAGTTCTTC. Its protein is CASKDRNYNEQFF.

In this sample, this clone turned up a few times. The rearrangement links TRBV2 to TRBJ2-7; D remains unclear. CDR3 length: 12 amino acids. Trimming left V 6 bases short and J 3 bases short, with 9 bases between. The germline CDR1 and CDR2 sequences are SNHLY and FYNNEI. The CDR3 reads CASRDGYYEQYV. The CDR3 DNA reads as TGTGCCAGCAGGGACGGTTACTACGAGCAGTACGTC.

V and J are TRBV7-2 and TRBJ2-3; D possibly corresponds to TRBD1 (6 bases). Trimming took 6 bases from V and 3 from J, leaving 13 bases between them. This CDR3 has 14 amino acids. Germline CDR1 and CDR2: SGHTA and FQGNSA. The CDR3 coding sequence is TGTGCCAGCAGTAAGGGGGATTGGACAGATACGCAGTATTTT. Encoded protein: CASSKGDWTDTQYF.

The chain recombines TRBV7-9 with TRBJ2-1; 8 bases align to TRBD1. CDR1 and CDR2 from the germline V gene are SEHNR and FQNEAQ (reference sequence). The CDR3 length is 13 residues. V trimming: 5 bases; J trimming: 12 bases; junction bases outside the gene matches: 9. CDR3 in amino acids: CASSPRQGLRQFF. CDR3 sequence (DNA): TGTGCCAGCAGCCCCCGACAGGGGCTTCGGCAGTTCTTC.

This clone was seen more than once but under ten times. CDR3 loop: CASSVGPGGYEQYV. The CDR3 DNA sequence: TGTGCCAGCAGCGTGGGCCCGGGGGGCTACGAGCAGTACGTC. The chain employs TRBV9 and TRBJ2-7; 7 nucleotides agree with TRBD2. The J segment lost 3 bases and the V segment lost 2 bases, leaving 5 bases of the junction unmatched. CDR3 length: 14 residues. In germline, CDR1 is SGDLS, CDR2 YYNGEE.

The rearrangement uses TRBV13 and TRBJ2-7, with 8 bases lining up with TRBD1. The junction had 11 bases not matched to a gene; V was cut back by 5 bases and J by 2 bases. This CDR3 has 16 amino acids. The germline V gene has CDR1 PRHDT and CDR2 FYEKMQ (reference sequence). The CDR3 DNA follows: TGTGCCAGCAGCCCCAGAGGACAGGGAAACCCCTACGAGCAGTACTTC. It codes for CASSPRGQGNPYEQYF.

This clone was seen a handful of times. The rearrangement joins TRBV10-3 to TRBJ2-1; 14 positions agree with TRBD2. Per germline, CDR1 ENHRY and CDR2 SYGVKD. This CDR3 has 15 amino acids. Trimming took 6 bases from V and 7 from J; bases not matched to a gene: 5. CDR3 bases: TGTGCCATCAGCCCGGGGACTAGCGGGGGAAATGAGCAGTTCTTC. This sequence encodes CAISPGTSGGNEQFF.

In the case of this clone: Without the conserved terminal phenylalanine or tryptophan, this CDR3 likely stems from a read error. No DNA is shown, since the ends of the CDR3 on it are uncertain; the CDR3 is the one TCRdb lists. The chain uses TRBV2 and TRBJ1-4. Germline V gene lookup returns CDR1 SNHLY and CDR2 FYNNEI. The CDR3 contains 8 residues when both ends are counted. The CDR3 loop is CASSDRTV.

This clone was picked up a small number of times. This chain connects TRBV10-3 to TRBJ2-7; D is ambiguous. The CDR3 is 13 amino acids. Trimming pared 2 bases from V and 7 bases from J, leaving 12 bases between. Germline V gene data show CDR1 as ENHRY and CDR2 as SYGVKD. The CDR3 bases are TGTGCCATCAGTGAGGGTTCTGGTAGTGAGCAGTACTTC. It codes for CAISEGSGSEQYF.

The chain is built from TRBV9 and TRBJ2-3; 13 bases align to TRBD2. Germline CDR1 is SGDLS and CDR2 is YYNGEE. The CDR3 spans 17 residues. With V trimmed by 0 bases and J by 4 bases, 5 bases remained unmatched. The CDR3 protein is CASSVGKGLAGPDTQYF. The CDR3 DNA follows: TGTGCCAGCAGCGTAGGAAAGGGACTAGCGGGGCCAGATACGCAGTATTTT.

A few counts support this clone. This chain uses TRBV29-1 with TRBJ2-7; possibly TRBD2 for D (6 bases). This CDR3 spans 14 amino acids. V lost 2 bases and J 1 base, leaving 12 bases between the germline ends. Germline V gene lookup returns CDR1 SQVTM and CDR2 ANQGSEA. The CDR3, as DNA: TGCAGCGTTGAACGGGGGAGCGGGTCCTACGAGCAGTACTTC. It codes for CSVERGSGSYEQYF.

CDR3 bases: TGTGCCAGCAGTCCTTCTGCGGGGGGTCAAGAGACCCAGTACTTC. The encoded protein is CASSPSAGGQETQYF. The chain links TRBV6-5 to TRBJ2-5; 8 bases fit TRBD2. Germline CDR1 MNHEY, CDR2 SVGAGI. V shed 5 bases and J 2 bases; nucleotides not matched to a gene: 7. The CDR3 totals 15 residues.

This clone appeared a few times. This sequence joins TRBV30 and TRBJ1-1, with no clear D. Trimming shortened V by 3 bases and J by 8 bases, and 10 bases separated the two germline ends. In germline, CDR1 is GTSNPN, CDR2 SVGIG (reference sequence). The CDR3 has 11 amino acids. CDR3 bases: TGTGCCTGGAGGAGGGCCGGAGAAGCTTTCTTT. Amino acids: CAWRRAGEAFF.

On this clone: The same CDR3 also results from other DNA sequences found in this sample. The CDR3 is CASSLSWNEQFF. The CDR3 DNA sequence: TGTGCCAGCAGCCTCTCGTGGAATGAGCAGTTCTTC. The chain links TRBV7-2 to TRBJ2-1; D gene uncertain. Trimming removed 5 bases from V and 7 bases from J, with 9 bases in between. This CDR3 has 12 residues. From germline, CDR1 is SGHTA and CDR2 FQGNSA. The variable domain in full, completed from reference TRBV7-2 and TRBJ2-1, reads GAGVSQSPSNKVTEKGKDVELRCDPISGHTALYWYRQSLGQGLEFLIYFQGNSAPDKSGLPSDRFSAERTGGSVSTLTIQRTQQEDSAVYLCASSLSWNEQFFGPGTRLTVL.

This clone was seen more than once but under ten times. CDR3: CASSYREETQYF. As DNA, the CDR3 is TGTGCCAGCAGTTACAGGGAAGAGACCCAGTACTTC. The chain carries TRBV6-6 and TRBJ2-5; D remains ambiguous. The germline V and J ends were trimmed by 2 bases and 3 bases, with 4 bases remaining between them. Germline CDR1 and CDR2: MNHNY and SVGAGI (reference sequence). The length of the CDR3 is 12 residues.

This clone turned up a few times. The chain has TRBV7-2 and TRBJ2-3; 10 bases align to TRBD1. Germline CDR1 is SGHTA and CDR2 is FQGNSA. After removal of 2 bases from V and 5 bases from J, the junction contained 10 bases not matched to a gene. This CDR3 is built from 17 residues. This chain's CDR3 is CASSLYKTGGAGDTQYF. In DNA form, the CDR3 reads TGTGCCAGCAGCTTATATAAGACAGGGGGCGCAGGAGATACGCAGTATTTT.

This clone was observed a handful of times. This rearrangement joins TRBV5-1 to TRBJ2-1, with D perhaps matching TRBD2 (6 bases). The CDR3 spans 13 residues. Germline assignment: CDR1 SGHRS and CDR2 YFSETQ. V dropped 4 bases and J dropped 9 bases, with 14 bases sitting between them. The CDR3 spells CASSLSSDREQFF. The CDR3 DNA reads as TGCGCCAGCAGCCTCTCTAGCGATCGTGAGCAGTTCTTC.

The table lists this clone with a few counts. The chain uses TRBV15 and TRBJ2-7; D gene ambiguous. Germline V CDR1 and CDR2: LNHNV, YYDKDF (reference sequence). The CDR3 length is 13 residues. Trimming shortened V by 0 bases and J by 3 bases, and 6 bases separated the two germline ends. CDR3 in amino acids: CATSRDIFYEQYV. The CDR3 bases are TGTGCCACCAGCAGAGATATCTTCTACGAGCAGTACGTC.

DNA of the CDR3: TGCAGCGTCCCCCGCGGAAGTTCTAGCACAGATACGCAGTATTTT. This gives the protein CSVPRGSSSTDTQYF. The chain joins TRBV29-1 to TRBJ2-3; D ambiguous. V was cut by 6 bases and J by 0 bases, with 16 bases left in between. This CDR3 is built from 15 residues. Germline CDR1 is SQVTM and CDR2 is ANQGSEA.